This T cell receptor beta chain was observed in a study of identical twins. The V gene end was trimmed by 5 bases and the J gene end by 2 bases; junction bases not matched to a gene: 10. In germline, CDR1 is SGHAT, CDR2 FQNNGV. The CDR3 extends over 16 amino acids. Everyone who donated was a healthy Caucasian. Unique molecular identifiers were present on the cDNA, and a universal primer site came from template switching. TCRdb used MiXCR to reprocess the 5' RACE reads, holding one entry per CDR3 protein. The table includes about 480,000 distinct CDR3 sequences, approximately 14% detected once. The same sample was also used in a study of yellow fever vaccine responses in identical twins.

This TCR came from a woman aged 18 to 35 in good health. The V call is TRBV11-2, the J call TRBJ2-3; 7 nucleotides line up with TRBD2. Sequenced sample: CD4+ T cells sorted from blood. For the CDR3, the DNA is TGTGCCAGCAGCCCCTGGGGGGGGACTTACACAGATACGCAGTATTTT. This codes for CASSPWGGTYTDTQYF.